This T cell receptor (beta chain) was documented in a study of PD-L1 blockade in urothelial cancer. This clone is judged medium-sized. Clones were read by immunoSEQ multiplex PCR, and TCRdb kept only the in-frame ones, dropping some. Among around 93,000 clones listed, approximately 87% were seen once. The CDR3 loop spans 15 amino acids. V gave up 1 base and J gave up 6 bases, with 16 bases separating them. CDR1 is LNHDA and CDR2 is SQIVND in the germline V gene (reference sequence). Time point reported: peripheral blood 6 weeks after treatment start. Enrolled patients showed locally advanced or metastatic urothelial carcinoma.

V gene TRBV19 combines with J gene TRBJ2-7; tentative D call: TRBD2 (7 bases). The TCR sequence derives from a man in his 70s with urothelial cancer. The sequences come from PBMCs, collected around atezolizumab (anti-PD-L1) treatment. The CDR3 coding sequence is TGTGCCAGTAGTATAGGAGCTAGCGGAGGGGGCGAGCAGTACTTC. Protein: CASSIGASGGGEQYF. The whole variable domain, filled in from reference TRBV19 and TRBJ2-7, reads DGGITQSPKYLFRKEGQNVTLSCEQNLNHDAMYWYRQDPGQGLRLIYYSQIVNDFQKGDIAEGYSVSREKKESFPLTVTSAQKNPTAFYLCASSIGASGGGEQYFGPGTRLTVT.